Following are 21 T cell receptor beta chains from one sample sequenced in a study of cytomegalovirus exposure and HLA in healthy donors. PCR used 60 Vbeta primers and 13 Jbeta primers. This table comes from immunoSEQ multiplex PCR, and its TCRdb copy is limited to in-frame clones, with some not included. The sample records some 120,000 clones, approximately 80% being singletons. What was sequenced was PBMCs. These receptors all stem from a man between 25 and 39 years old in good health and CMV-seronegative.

The CDR3 is CASSISRDSPNGYTF. The CDR3 bases are TGTGCCAGCAGCATATCGCGGGACAGCCCCAATGGCTACACCTTC. The gene calls are TRBV7-3 and TRBJ1-2, with TRBD1 matching over 7 bases. The CDR3 extends over 15 amino acids. With V trimmed by 5 bases and J by 6 bases, 12 bases remained unmatched. Germline CDR1 and CDR2: SGHTA and FQGTGA.

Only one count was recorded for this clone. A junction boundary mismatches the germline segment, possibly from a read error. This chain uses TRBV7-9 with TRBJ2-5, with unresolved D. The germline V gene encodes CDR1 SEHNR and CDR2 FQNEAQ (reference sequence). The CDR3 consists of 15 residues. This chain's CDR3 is CSSSPPNTDQETQYF. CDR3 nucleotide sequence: TGTTCCAGCAGCCCCCCTAATACAGACCAAGAGACCCAGTACTTC.

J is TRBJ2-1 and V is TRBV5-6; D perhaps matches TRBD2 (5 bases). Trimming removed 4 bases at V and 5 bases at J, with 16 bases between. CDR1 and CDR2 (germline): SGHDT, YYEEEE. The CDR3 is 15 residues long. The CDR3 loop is CASSHWRVGNNEQFF. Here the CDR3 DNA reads TGTGCCAGCAGCCACTGGCGGGTAGGGAACAATGAGCAGTTCTTC.

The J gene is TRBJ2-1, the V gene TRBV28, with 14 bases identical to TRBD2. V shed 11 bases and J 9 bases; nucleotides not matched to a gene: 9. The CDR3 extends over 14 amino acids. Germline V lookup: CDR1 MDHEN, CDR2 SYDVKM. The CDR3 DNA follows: TGTGCCCGCCCGGGACTAGCGGGAGTGGTTGAGCAGTTCTTC. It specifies CARPGLAGVVEQFF.

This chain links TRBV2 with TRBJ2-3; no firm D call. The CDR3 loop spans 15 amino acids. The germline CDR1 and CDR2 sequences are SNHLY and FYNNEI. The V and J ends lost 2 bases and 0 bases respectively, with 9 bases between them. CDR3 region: CASSELYSSTDTQYF. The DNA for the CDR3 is TGTGCCAGCAGTGAACTTTACTCTAGCACAGATACGCAGTATTTT.

As DNA, the CDR3 is TGTGCCAGCAGATACCGGGGTTCTAGCGGGGGGACTAATGAGCAGTTCTTC. Translating gives CASRYRGSSGGTNEQFF. The V call is TRBV7-8, the J call TRBJ2-1; the match to TRBD2 covers 11 bases. The V segment lost 6 bases and the J segment 7 bases; nucleotides outside the gene matches: 14. The germline CDR1 and CDR2 sequences are SGHVS and FQNEAQ. The CDR3 spans 17 residues.

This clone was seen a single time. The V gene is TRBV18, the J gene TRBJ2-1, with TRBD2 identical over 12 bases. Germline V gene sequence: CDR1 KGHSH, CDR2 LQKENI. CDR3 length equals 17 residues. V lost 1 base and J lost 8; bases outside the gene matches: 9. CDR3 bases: TGTGCCAGCTCACCACGCGTGACTAGCGGGAGAGGCGATGAGCAGTTCTTC. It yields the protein CASSPRVTSGRGDEQFF.

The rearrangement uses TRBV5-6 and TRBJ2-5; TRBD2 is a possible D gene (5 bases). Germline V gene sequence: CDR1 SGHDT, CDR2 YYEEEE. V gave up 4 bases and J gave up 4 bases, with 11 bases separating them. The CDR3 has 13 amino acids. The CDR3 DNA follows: TGTGCCAGCAGCATACTAGTCAGAGAGACCCAGTACTTC. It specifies CASSILVRETQYF.

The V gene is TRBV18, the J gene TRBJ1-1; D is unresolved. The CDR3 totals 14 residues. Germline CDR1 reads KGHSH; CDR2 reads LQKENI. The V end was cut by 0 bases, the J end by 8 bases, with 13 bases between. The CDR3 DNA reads TGTGCCAGCTCACCACCAGCAGGCGGGATAGAAGCTTTCTTT. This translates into CASSPPAGGIEAFF.

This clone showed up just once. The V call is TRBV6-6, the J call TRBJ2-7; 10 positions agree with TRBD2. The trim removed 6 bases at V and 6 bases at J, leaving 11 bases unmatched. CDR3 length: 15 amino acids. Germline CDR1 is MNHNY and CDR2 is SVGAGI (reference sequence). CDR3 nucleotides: TGTGCCAGCAGCTCAGATAGCGGGAGGTACCTCGAGCAGTACTTC. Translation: CASSSDSGRYLEQYF.

CDR3 nucleotide sequence: TGTGCCAGCAGTGACTCGAGCAGGGGGCATAGCGGGGAGCTGTTTTTT. This encodes CASSDSSRGHSGELFF. The chain has TRBV6-4 and TRBJ2-2, with 8 bases identical to TRBD1. CDR3 length: 16 amino acids. V gave up 0 bases and J gave up 7 bases; unmatched junction bases: 7. The V gene's germline CDR1 is MRHNA and CDR2 SNTAGT.

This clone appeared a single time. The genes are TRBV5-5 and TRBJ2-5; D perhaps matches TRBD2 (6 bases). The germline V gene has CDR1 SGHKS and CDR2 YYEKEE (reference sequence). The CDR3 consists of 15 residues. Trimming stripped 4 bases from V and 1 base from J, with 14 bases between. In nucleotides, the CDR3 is TGTGCCAGCAGCCTACGAGTCGGGGGCCAAGAGACCCAGTACTTC. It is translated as CASSLRVGGQETQYF. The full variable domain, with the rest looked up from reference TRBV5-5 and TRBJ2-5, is DAGVTQSPTHLIKTRGQQVTLRCSPISGHKSVSWYQQVLGQGPQFIFQYYEKEERGRGNFPDRFSARQFPNYSSELNVNALLLGDSALYLCASSLRVGGQETQYFGPGTRLLVL.

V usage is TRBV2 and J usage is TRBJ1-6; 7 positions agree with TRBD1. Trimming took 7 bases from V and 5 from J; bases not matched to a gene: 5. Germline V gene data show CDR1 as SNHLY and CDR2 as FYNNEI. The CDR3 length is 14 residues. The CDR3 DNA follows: TGTGCCAGCATGGGGACAGTTAATAATTCACCCCTCCACTTT. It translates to CASMGTVNNSPLHF.

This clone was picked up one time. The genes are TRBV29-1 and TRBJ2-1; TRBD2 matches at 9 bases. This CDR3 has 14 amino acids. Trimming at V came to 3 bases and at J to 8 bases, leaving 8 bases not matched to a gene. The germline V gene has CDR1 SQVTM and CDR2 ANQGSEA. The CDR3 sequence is CSVDRLAETYEQFF. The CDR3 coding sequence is TGCAGCGTTGACCGACTAGCGGAGACGTATGAGCAGTTCTTC.

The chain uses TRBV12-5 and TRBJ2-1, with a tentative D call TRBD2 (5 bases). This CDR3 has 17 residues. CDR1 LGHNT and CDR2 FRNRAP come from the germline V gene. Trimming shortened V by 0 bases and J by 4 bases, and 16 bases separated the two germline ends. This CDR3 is CASGLVISRGRYNEQFF. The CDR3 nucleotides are TGTGCTAGTGGTTTGGTCATCTCCCGGGGAAGGTACAATGAGCAGTTCTTC.

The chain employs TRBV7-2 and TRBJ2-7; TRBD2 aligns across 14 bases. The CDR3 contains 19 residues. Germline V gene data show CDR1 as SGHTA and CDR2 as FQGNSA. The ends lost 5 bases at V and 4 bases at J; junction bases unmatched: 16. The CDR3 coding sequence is TGTGCCAGCAGCCTCGGCGGACTAGCGGGAGGCCTCCCCCGTTACGAGCAGTACTTC. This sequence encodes CASSLGGLAGGLPRYEQYF.

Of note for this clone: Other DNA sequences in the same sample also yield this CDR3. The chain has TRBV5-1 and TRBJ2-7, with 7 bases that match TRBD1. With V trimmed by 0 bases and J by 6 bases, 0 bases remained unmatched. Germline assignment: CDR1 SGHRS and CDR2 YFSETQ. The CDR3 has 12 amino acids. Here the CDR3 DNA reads TGCGCCAGCAGCTTGGACAGGGGCGAGCAGTACTTC. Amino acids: CASSLDRGEQYF.

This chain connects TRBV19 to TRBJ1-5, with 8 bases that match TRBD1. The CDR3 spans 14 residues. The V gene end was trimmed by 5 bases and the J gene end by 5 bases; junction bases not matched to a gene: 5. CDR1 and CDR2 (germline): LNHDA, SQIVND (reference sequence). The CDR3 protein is CASSPGQGDQPQHF. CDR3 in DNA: TGTGCCAGTAGTCCCGGACAGGGTGATCAGCCCCAGCATTTT.

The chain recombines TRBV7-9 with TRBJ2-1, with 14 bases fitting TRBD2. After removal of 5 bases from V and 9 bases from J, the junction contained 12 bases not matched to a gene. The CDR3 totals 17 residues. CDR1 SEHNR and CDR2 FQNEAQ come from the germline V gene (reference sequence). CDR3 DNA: TGTGCCAGCAGCCCCCCGGGACTAGCGGGAGTATTTAGTGAGCAGTTCTTC. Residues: CASSPPGLAGVFSEQFF.

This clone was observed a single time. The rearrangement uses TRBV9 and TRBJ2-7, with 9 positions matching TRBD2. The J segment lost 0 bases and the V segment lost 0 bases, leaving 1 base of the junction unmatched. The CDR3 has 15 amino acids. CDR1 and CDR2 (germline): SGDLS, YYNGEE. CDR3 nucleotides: TGTGCCAGCAGCGTAGGTAGCGGGAGCTCCTACGAGCAGTACTTC. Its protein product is CASSVGSGSSYEQYF.

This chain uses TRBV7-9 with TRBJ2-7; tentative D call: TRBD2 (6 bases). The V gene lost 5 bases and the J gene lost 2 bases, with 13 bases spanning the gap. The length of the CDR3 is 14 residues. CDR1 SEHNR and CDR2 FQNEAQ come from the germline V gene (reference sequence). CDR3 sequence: CASSRAREAYEQYF. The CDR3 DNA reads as TGTGCCAGCAGCAGAGCAAGGGAGGCCTACGAGCAGTACTTC. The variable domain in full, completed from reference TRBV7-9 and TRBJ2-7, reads DTGVSQNPRHKITKRGQNVTFRCDPISEHNRLYWYRQTLGQGPEFLTYFQNEAQLEKSRLLSDRFSAERPKGSFSTLEIQRTEQGDSAMYLCASSRAREAYEQYFGPGTRLTVT.